This is a list of T cell receptor beta chains from one sample in a study of T-cell memory formation after mild COVID-19. TCRdb re-derived calls from the 5' RACE reads in MiXCR, one entry per CDR3 protein. The data contain roughly 150,000 distinct CDR3 sequences, 10% to 15% of them singletons. The sample taken for sequencing was PBMCs or a T cell subset sorted from them (not recorded which). The receptors here all came from a man between 18 and 35 years old who had mild COVID-19 (a few samples of this study predate the infection). Cell type and time point are not known. Each CDR3 is given with its conserved first and last residue. A D gene is named only where the DNA matches it firmly. Some rows mark clone size as missing; the rest say once, few, many or name a class of expanded clone.

CDR3aa	CDR3nt	j_gene	abundance	d_gene	v_gene
CASGISGTGVQNIQYF	TGTGCCAGCGGGATCTCCGGGACAGGGGTCCAAAACATTCAGTACTTC	TRBJ2-4	few	TRBD1	TRBV3-1
CASSRSGGLLYNEQFF	TGTGCCAGCAGCCGTAGCGGGGGCCTTCTCTACAATGAGCAGTTCTTC	TRBJ2-1	.	TRBD2	TRBV7-6
CASRGGGPPSNEQFF	TGTGCCAGCAGGGGAGGGGGACCCCCATCTAATGAGCAGTTCTTC	TRBJ2-1	few	.	TRBV28
CASSQGEGEGQETQYF	TGCGCCAGCAGCCAAGGAGAGGGAGAGGGACAAGAGACCCAGTACTTC	TRBJ2-5	many	.	TRBV4-1
CASSLRVADSPLHF	TGTGCCAGCAGTTTAAGGGTTGCGGACTCACCCCTCCACTTT	TRBJ1-6	few	.	TRBV12-3/TRBV12-4
CASSLTQTGGGYGEAFF	TGTGCCAGCAGCTTAACTCAAACAGGGGGCGGATATGGTGAAGCTTTCTTT	TRBJ1-1	few	TRBD1	TRBV7-3
CASSDQVPYF	TGTGCCAGCAGTGACCAGGTCCCGTACTTC	TRBJ2-4	few	.	TRBV2
CASSGTGGRNEQFF	TGTGCCAGCAGCGGGACAGGTGGTCGCAATGAGCAGTTCTTC	TRBJ2-1	many	TRBD1	TRBV7-2
CASSFSQGTSNQPQHF	TGTGCCAGCAGCTTCAGTCAGGGGACGAGCAATCAGCCCCAGCATTTT	TRBJ1-5	few	.	TRBV7-9
CASSGQKNTEAFF	TGTGCCAGCAGCGGACAGAAGAACACTGAAGCTTTCTTT	TRBJ1-1	many	.	TRBV7-9
CASSRGQGINSPLHF	TGTGCCAGCAGTAGAGGGCAGGGCATTAATTCACCCCTCCACTTT	TRBJ1-6	.	.	TRBV27
CASSRTSGVTDTQYF	TGCGCCAGCAGCCGGACTAGCGGGGTCACAGATACGCAGTATTTT	TRBJ2-3	few	TRBD2	TRBV4-3
CASSRGVAADTQYF	TGTGCCAGCAGCCGTGGGGTGGCGGCAGATACGCAGTATTTT	TRBJ2-3	few	.	TRBV7-2
CASKGTYSNQPQHF	TGTGCCAGCAAAGGGACGTATAGCAATCAGCCCCAGCATTTT	TRBJ1-5	once	.	TRBV6-2/TRBV6-3
CASSSRTRVNEQFF	TGTGCCAGCAGCTCCAGGACTAGAGTCAATGAGCAGTTCTTC	TRBJ2-1	.	TRBD2	TRBV7-2
CATSKDTRNTEAFF	TGTGCCACCAGCAAGGACACTCGAAACACTGAAGCTTTCTTT	TRBJ1-1	.	.	TRBV15
CASSQVGGGQPQHF	TGCGCCAGCAGCCAAGTGGGGGGAGGTCAGCCCCAGCATTTT	TRBJ1-5	few	.	TRBV4-3
CASSLNTNSPLHF	TGTGCCAGCAGTTTAAACACCAATTCACCCCTCCACTTT	TRBJ1-6	.	.	TRBV12-3/TRBV12-4
CASSPQITGASYNEQFF	TGTGCCAGCTCACCACAGATTACAGGCGCTTCCTACAATGAGCAGTTCTTC	TRBJ2-1	few	.	TRBV18
CASSLDFSNEQFF	TGTGCCAGCAGCTTAGATTTCTCCAATGAGCAGTTCTTC	TRBJ2-1	.	.	TRBV11-2
CASSLPVNTGELFF	TGCGCCAGCAGCTTGCCTGTCAACACCGGGGAGCTGTTTTTT	TRBJ2-2	many	.	TRBV5-1
CASSHDRVRETQYF	TGTGCCAGCAGTCACGACAGGGTCAGAGAGACCCAGTACTTC	TRBJ2-5	many	TRBD1	TRBV7-7
CASSLGSGNGNTIYF	TGTGCCAGCAGCTTAGGATCAGGGAACGGAAACACCATATATTTT	TRBJ1-3	.	.	TRBV7-2
CASSGTSGGQDTQYF	TGTGCCAGCAGCGGGACTAGCGGGGGACAAGATACGCAGTATTTT	TRBJ2-3	many	TRBD2	TRBV28
CASRETASWTQYF	TGTGCCAGCAGAGAGACAGCTTCTTGGACCCAGTACTTC	TRBJ2-5	.	.	TRBV25-1
CASSFIRASGGAYNEQFF	TGTGCCAGCAGCTTCATTCGTGCTTCGGGGGGGGCCTACAATGAGCAGTTCTTC	TRBJ2-1	many	TRBD2	TRBV7-2
CASSKWQEKLFF	TGTGCCAGCAGCAAATGGCAAGAAAAACTGTTTTTT	TRBJ1-4	few	.	TRBV21-1
CASSLTTYGDTQYF	TGTGCCAGCAGCTTAACGACGTATGGAGATACGCAGTATTTT	TRBJ2-3	.	.	TRBV7-3
CASIQARSNQPQHF	TGTGCCAGCATCCAGGCGAGAAGCAATCAGCCCCAGCATTTT	TRBJ1-5	.	.	TRBV6-1
CASRSGTTSTDTQYF	TGTGCCAGCAGATCCGGGACAACCAGCACAGATACGCAGTATTTT	TRBJ2-3	many	.	TRBV5-4
CASSRNMDRGRFGELFF	TGCGCCAGCAGTCGGAACATGGACAGGGGGCGCTTCGGGGAGCTGTTTTTT	TRBJ2-2	many	TRBD1	TRBV5-1
CSARRTGSPESNQPQHF	TGCAGTGCTAGACGTACAGGGTCGCCGGAAAGCAATCAGCCCCAGCATTTT	TRBJ1-5	few	.	TRBV20-1
CASSRSGVGYF	TGTGCCAGCAGTCGTAGCGGAGTCGGGTATTTT	TRBJ2-3	.	.	TRBV6-2/TRBV6-3
CASRPQQGDEQYF	TGTGCCAGCAGACCGCAACAGGGGGACGAGCAGTACTTC	TRBJ2-7	many	TRBD1	TRBV2
CSALSGGITDTQYF	TGCAGTGCCCTCAGCGGGGGAATCACAGATACGCAGTATTTT	TRBJ2-3	many	TRBD2	TRBV20-1
CASSEPGTGKNEQFF	TGTGCCAGCAGTGAACCCGGGACAGGGAAGAATGAGCAGTTCTTC	TRBJ2-1	.	TRBD1	TRBV25-1
CASSLIVGGGGIFPVGHEQFF	TGCGCCAGCAGCTTAATAGTAGGGGGAGGGGGCATTTTCCCCGTGGGGCATGAGCAGTTCTTC	TRBJ2-1	few	.	TRBV5-1
CAHGRNTEAFF	TGTGCACACGGGAGAAACACTGAAGCTTTCTTT	TRBJ1-1	few	.	TRBV7-9
CASSQRSRVWNTEAFF	TGCGCCAGCAGCCAACGGTCGAGGGTTTGGAACACTGAAGCTTTCTTT	TRBJ1-1	.	.	TRBV4-1
CASRPLGRLNRKEANVLTF	TGTGCCAGCAGACCACTTGGACGACTGAACAGAAAAGAGGCCAACGTCCTGACTTTC	TRBJ2-6	.	.	TRBV11-2
CASSPGPRQGFNIQYF	TGTGCCAGCAGCCCAGGGCCGCGACAAGGGTTCAACATTCAGTACTTC	TRBJ2-4	.	.	TRBV7-9
CASGDSYGYTF	TGTGCCAGCGGTGACAGCTATGGCTACACCTTC	TRBJ1-2	few	.	TRBV6-5
CASSYSISLGVTDTQYF	TGTGCCAGCAGTTACTCAATTTCCCTCGGGGTCACAGATACGCAGTATTTT	TRBJ2-3	few	.	TRBV6-5
CASSASSVGEQFF	TGTGCCAGCAGCGCCTCTAGCGTTGGTGAGCAGTTCTTC	TRBJ2-1	many	.	TRBV7-2
CASSGRGGLGTEAFF	TGTGCCAGCAGCGGGAGGGGGGGTCTGGGCACTGAAGCTTTCTTT	TRBJ1-1	.	.	TRBV7-2
CASSRGDYQETQYF	TGTGCCAGCAGCCGCGGGGACTACCAAGAGACCCAGTACTTC	TRBJ2-5	.	.	TRBV7-2